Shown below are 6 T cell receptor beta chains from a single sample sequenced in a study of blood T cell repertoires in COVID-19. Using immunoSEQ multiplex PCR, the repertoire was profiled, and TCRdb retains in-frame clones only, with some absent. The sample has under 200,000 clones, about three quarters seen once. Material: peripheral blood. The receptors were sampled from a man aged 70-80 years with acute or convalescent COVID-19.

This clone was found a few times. This CDR3 reads CASSPSGDNSPLHF. In DNA form, the CDR3 reads TGTGCCAGCAGCCCGTCCGGGGATAATTCACCCCTCCACTTT. The rearrangement uses TRBV7-9 and TRBJ1-6; no firm D call. The CDR3 runs to 14 residues. Germline values: CDR1 SEHNR, CDR2 FQNEAQ (reference sequence). V lost 5 bases to trimming and J lost 5 bases, with 10 bases between them.

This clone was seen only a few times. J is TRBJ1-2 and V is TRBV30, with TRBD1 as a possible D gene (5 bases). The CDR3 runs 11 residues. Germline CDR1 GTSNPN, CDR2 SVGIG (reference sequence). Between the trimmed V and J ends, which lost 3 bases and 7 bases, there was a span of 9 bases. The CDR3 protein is CAWRGGSGYTF. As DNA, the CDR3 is TGTGCCTGGAGGGGGGGTAGTGGCTACACCTTC. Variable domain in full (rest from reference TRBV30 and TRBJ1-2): SQTIHQWPATLVQPVGSPLSLECTVEGTSNPNLYWYRQAAGRGLQLLFYSVGIGQISSEVPQNLSASRPQDRQFILSSKKLLLSDSGFYLCAWRGGSGYTFGSGTRLTVV.

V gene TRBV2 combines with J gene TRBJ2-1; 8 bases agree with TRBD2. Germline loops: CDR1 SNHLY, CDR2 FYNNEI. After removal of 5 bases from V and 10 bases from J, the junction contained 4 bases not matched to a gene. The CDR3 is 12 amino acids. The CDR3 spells CASSPGGQEQFF. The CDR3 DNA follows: TGTGCCAGCAGTCCGGGGGGGCAAGAGCAGTTCTTC.

The DNA for the CDR3 is TGTGCCAGCAACTTCCGGGGATCGGGCAATCAGCCCCAGCATTTT. The encoded protein is CASNFRGSGNQPQHF. This chain links TRBV5-6 with TRBJ1-5, with D uncertain. The ends were cut back, 6 bases at V and 2 bases at J, with 15 bases in the middle. The CDR3 is 15 residues long. From germline, CDR1 is SGHDT and CDR2 YYEEEE.

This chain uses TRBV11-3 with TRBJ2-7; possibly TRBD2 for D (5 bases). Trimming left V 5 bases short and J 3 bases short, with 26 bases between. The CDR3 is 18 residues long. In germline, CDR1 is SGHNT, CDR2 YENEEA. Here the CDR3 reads CASSPTPPDSGVHYEQYF. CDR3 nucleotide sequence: TGTGCCAGCAGCCCTACACCCCCAGACTCCGGGGTTCACTACGAGCAGTACTTC.

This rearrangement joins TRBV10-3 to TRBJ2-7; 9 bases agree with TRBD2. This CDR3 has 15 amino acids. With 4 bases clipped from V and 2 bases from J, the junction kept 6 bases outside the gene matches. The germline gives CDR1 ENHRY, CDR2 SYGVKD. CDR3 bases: TGTGCCATCAGTGGGATAGCGGGGGCAACCTACGAGCAGTACTTC. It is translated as CAISGIAGATYEQYF.